The entry that follows covers one TCR beta chain sequence. Its antigen is undetermined. This sample is drawn from a study of cytomegalovirus exposure and HLA in healthy donors. Whole-study results and caveats: Later findings reportedly placed an Asian-associated ancestry cluster below the approximately 670-donor mean for N-insertions. Indistinguishable V segments, including TRBV6-2 and TRBV6-3, were excluded.

The length of the CDR3 is 15 residues. Germline V gene sequence: CDR1 SGHNT, CDR2 YYREEE (reference sequence). V was clipped by 0 bases and J by 3 bases, with 12 bases between them. Vbeta (60) and Jbeta (13) primers were used in the PCR. Sequencing was performed with immunoSEQ multiplex PCR; in TCRdb, only in-frame clones are kept and a portion is missing. This sample has some 150,000 clones, with 60% to 75% found just once. This chain connects TRBV5-4 to TRBJ1-2; a possible D gene is TRBD1 (5 bases). The clonotype originates from a man aged 30 to 45 in good health and CMV-seronegative. The sample comprised PBMCs. CDR3 bases: TGTGCCAGCAGCTTGGGGGCAGGGCCCCACTATGGCTACACCTTC. This translates into CASSLGAGPHYGYTF.